The T cell receptor (beta chain) described here comes from a study of T cell changes during pregnancy in multiple sclerosis. The CDR3 is 14 amino acids. Germline trimming cut 4 bases from V and 9 bases from J; bases unmatched to any gene: 6. The germline V gene has CDR1 MGHRA and CDR2 YSYEKL. The repertoire was sequenced with immunoSEQ multiplex PCR; TCRdb's copy has only in-frame clones and lacks some. The sample has 30,000 to 35,000 clones, about nine tenths seen once. This TCR came from a female donor in good health, enrolled as a control in a pregnancy study. The sequencing used CD4+ T cells from peripheral blood mononuclear cells, collected in the second trimester of pregnancy. The rearrangement links TRBV4-1 to TRBJ1-6, with 7 bases aligning to TRBD1. CDR3 residues: CASSPPGGISPLHF. In DNA, the CDR3 is TGCGCCAGCAGCCCACCAGGGGGGATTTCACCCCTCCACTTT.